This TCR beta chain was profiled in a study of PD-L1 blockade in urothelial cancer. Across the whole study: Patients' atezolizumab regimen, 1,200 mg intravenously every 3 weeks, began around 2014.

CDR3 length: 14 amino acids. CDR1 and CDR2 (germline): LNHDA, SQIVND (reference sequence). With 3 bases clipped from V and 3 bases from J, the junction kept 2 bases outside the gene matches. Here immunoSEQ multiplex PCR was the method, and the copy in TCRdb shows in-frame clones only, minus some. The sample includes over 20,000 clones, approximately 86% of them seen just once. This material consisted of PBMCs, taken around atezolizumab (anti-PD-L1) treatment. This chain joins TRBV19 and TRBJ2-7, with TRBD1 identical over 10 bases. The sequence was obtained from a man in his 60s with urothelial cancer. The CDR3 is CASSMDRGSYEQYF. DNA for the CDR3: TGTGCCAGTAGTATGGACAGGGGGAGCTACGAGCAGTACTTC.